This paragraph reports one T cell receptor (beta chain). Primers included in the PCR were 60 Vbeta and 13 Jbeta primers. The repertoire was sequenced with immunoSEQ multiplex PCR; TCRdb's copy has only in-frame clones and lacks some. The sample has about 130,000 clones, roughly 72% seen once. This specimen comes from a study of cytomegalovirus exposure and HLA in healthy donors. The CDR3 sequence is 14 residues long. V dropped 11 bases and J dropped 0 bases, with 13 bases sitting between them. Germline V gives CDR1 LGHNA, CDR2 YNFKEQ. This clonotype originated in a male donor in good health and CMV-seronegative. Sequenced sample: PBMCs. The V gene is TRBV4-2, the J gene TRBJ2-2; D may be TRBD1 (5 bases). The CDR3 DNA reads TGTGCCGGGTCGACAGAGACGAACACCGGGGAGCTGTTTTTT. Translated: CAGSTETNTGELFF.